This note documents a single T cell receptor (beta chain) sequence. Its antigen is not identified. Use of 60 Vbeta and 13 Jbeta primers characterized the PCR. Libraries were prepared by immunoSEQ multiplex PCR; TCRdb keeps only in-frame clonotypes and omits some of them. The sample lists roughly 190,000 clones; around 78% were seen once. Donors in the study were healthy people who gave bone marrow. The data are from a study of cytomegalovirus exposure and HLA in healthy donors. Study findings and constraints: In an earlier analysis, most TCR beta V segments were productive about 90% or about 30% of the time.

The germline gives CDR1 MNHEY, CDR2 SVGAGI. V lost 6 bases, J lost 2 bases, and 0 bases stayed unmatched. There are 12 residues in the CDR3. This sequence joins TRBV6-5 and TRBJ2-7; 8 bases fit TRBD2. Sequenced sample: PBMCs. This TCR derives from a woman in her twenties or thirties in good health and CMV-seropositive. CDR3 in DNA: TGTGCCAGCAGGGGACTAGCCTACGAGCAGTACTTC. Translation gives CASRGLAYEQYF.